Presented here are 19 T cell receptor beta chains from one specimen sequenced in a study of vaccination effects on CD4 cells after COVID-19. TCRdb's copy holds only in-frame clones and misses some; the assay was immunoSEQ multiplex PCR. The sample has under 55,000 clones, around 70% seen once. These TCRs' antigens remain unknown. Scientists isolated CD4+ T cells after an approximately 9-day culture period ended. All participants had two doses of either the BNT162b2 or mRNA-1273 vaccine. The specimen comprised CD4+ T cells from PBMCs cultured without peptide, sampled after COVID-19 vaccination. Every receptor here comes from a human donor who received a COVID-19 vaccine.

The rearrangement joins TRBV7-9 to TRBJ1-4; D is ambiguous. The CDR3 covers 13 residues. Trimming pared 4 bases from V and 6 bases from J, leaving 9 bases between. The germline gives CDR1 SEHNR, CDR2 FQNEAQ (reference sequence). The CDR3 here is CASSSAGYEKLFF. The CDR3 nucleotides read TGTGCCAGCAGCTCTGCGGGTTATGAAAAACTGTTTTTT.

The rearrangement uses TRBV5-4 and TRBJ2-2; 9 bases agree with TRBD1. Germline lookup yields CDR1 SGHNT and CDR2 YYREEE (reference sequence). The CDR3 has 16 amino acids. After removal of 3 bases from V and 4 bases from J, the junction contained 7 bases not matched to a gene. CDR3 nucleotides: TGTGCCAGCAGCTCGCGGACAGGGGAGAGCACCGGGGAGCTGTTTTTT. It specifies CASSSRTGESTGELFF.

V is TRBV12-3 or TRBV12-4 and J is TRBJ2-3, with a weak D call TRBD1 (6 bases). The CDR3 loop spans 13 amino acids. Deletions cut 6 bases from V and 7 bases from J, with 14 bases between. The CDR3 reads CASRPGQLNTQYF. In nucleotides, the CDR3 is TGTGCCAGCAGACCCGGACAGCTAAATACGCAGTATTTT.

This chain connects TRBV11-2 to TRBJ2-2; D is undetermined. This CDR3 spans 11 amino acids. V was trimmed by 1 base and J by 6 bases, leaving 0 bases between them. CDR1 and CDR2 from the germline V gene are SGHAT and FQNNGV. The CDR3: CASSLAGELFF. In DNA form, the CDR3 reads TGTGCCAGCAGCTTAGCCGGGGAGCTGTTTTTT.

This chain links TRBV29-1 with TRBJ2-1, with TRBD2 matching over 10 bases. The V and J ends lost 7 bases and 7 bases, in that order; junction bases with no gene match: 10. This CDR3 region has 14 residues. The germline CDR1 and CDR2 sequences are SQVTM and ANQGSEA. The CDR3 DNA sequence: TGCAGCGCGCGAAGACTAGCGGGTCCTAATGAGCAGTTCTTC. The encoded protein is CSARRLAGPNEQFF.

To note about this clone: The junction departs from the called germline gene at one end, perhaps through a read error. The chain joins TRBV2 to TRBJ1-1; TRBD1 matches 7 bases. Germline CDR1 is SNHLY and CDR2 is FYNNEI. The CDR3 runs to 11 residues. The CDR3 region is CASSEADRDSF. The CDR3 nucleotides read TGTGCCAGCAGTGAAGCCGACCGGGACAGCTTT.

The CDR3: CASSESGRVKEAFF. The CDR3 nucleotides are TGTGCCAGCAGTGAATCGGGCAGGGTGAAGGAAGCTTTCTTT. This sequence joins TRBV25-1 and TRBJ1-1; D is possibly TRBD1 (5 bases). The CDR3 length is 14 residues. The germline V gene encodes CDR1 MGHDK and CDR2 SYGVNS. Trimming removed 1 base at V and 8 bases at J, with 14 bases between. Full variable domain (missing parts from reference TRBV25-1 and TRBJ1-1): EADIYQTPRYLVIGTGKKITLECSQTMGHDKMYWYQQDPGMELHLIHYSYGVNSTEKGDLSSESTVSRIRTEHFPLTLESARPSHTSQYLCASSESGRVKEAFFGQGTRLTVV.

This clone was observed a single time. CDR3 amino acids: CATSRPERTGNYGYTF. The DNA for the CDR3 is TGTGCCACCAGCAGACCCGAACGGACAGGAAACTATGGCTACACCTTC. This chain uses TRBV15 with TRBJ1-2; TRBD1 agrees at 7 bases. This CDR3 region has 16 residues. Germline V gives CDR1 LNHNV, CDR2 YYDKDF (reference sequence). The J segment lost 2 bases and the V segment lost 2 bases, leaving 8 bases of the junction unmatched. Complete variable domain (other parts from reference TRBV15 and TRBJ1-2): DAMVIQNPRYQVTQFGKPVTLSCSQTLNHNVMYWYQQKSSQAPKLLFHYYDKDFNNEADTPDNFQSRRPNTSFCFLDIRSPGLGDTAMYLCATSRPERTGNYGYTFGSGTRLTVV.

The rearrangement joins TRBV5-1 to TRBJ1-5; the D is unclear. This CDR3 is built from 17 residues. CDR1 and CDR2 (germline): SGHRS, YFSETQ. The V end was cut by 0 bases, the J end by 6 bases, with 19 bases between. The CDR3 protein is CASSLGYPHGTVQPQHF. The CDR3 DNA sequence: TGCGCCAGCAGCTTGGGATACCCACATGGTACGGTTCAGCCCCAGCATTTT.

This clone was seen a few times. The chain is built from TRBV7-9 and TRBJ2-2; 9 nucleotides match TRBD2. There are 16 residues in the CDR3. Germline CDR1 is SEHNR and CDR2 is FQNEAQ (reference sequence). V shed 1 base, J shed 2 bases, and the junction held 2 bases outside the gene matches. This CDR3 is CASSLGAGGNTGELFF. The CDR3 bases are TGTGCCAGCAGCTTAGGAGCGGGGGGAAACACCGGGGAGCTGTTTTTT.

V is TRBV6-4 and J is TRBJ2-6, with TRBD2 as a possible D gene (5 bases). Germline loops: CDR1 MRHNA, CDR2 SNTAGT. The V and J ends lost 5 bases and 4 bases respectively, with 9 bases between them. CDR3 length: 14 residues. The CDR3 DNA reads TGTGCCAGCAGTCCTCTAGCCGGGGCCAACGTCCTGACTTTC. Its protein is CASSPLAGANVLTF.

This chain links TRBV5-1 with TRBJ2-3, with D unresolved. Trimming stripped 0 bases from V and 1 base from J, with 9 bases between. The CDR3 contains 15 residues. CDR1 is SGHRS and CDR2 is YFSETQ in the germline V gene. The CDR3 DNA reads TGCGCCAGCAGCTTGGACCCCGTGGGCACAGATACGCAGTATTTT. Protein sequence: CASSLDPVGTDTQYF.

V gene TRBV9 combines with J gene TRBJ2-7; TRBD2 agrees at 10 bases. This CDR3 is 15 amino acids long. V was pared by 1 base and J by 3 bases, with 4 bases of the junction left unmatched. The germline CDR1 and CDR2 sequences are SGDLS and YYNGEE. In nucleotides, the CDR3 is TGTGCCAGCAGCGTATCCCTAGCGGGAGTCTACGAGCAGTACTTC. Amino acids: CASSVSLAGVYEQYF.

The J gene is TRBJ1-2, the V gene TRBV5-1, with a tentative D call TRBD1 (5 bases). The V end lost 4 bases, the J end lost 6 bases, and 16 bases lay between the germline ends. Germline V gene sequence: CDR1 SGHRS, CDR2 YFSETQ. The CDR3 loop spans 14 amino acids. The CDR3 DNA reads as TGCGCCAGCAGCCCTAATAGACAGTCCGATGGCTACACCTTC. Protein: CASSPNRQSDGYTF.

The genes are TRBV6-5 and TRBJ2-6, with D unclear. V gave up 0 bases and J gave up 2 bases, with 8 bases separating them. This CDR3 has 16 residues. Germline values: CDR1 MNHEY, CDR2 SVGAGI. CDR3 DNA sequence: TGTGCCAGCAGTTACTCTAGAAGGGCTGGGGCCAACGTCCTGACTTTC. This encodes CASSYSRRAGANVLTF.

This clone was seen just once. The rearrangement uses TRBV27 and TRBJ1-2; 9 bases are shared with TRBD1. The CDR3 totals 14 residues. J gave up 7 bases and V 3 bases, and 6 bases lay outside the gene matches. The germline gives CDR1 MNHEY, CDR2 SMNVEV (reference sequence). The CDR3 region is CASSFLGQGFGYTF. In DNA, the CDR3 is TGTGCCAGCAGTTTTCTAGGACAGGGGTTTGGCTACACCTTC.

The V and J genes are TRBV25-1 and TRBJ2-7; D unresolved. The CDR3 totals 11 residues. CDR1 MGHDK and CDR2 SYGVNS come from the germline V gene. Deletions cut 4 bases from V and 3 bases from J, with 4 bases between. The chain's CDR3 is CASSVVYEQYF. The CDR3 coding sequence is TGTGCCAGCAGTGTGGTCTACGAGCAGTACTTC.

This rearrangement joins TRBV12-5 to TRBJ2-1; no clear D gene. V was trimmed by 5 bases and J by 5 bases, leaving 10 bases between them. There are 13 residues in the CDR3. The V gene's germline CDR1 is LGHNT and CDR2 FRNRAP. The CDR3 DNA reads as TGTGCTAGTGGTGGGCCCAGCCACAATGAGCAGTTCTTC. This gives the protein CASGGPSHNEQFF. Supplemented by reference TRBV12-5 and TRBJ2-1, the full variable domain reads DARVTQTPRHKVTEMGQEVTMRCQPILGHNTVFWYRQTMMQGLELLAYFRNRAPLDDSGMPKDRFSAEMPDATLATLKIQPSEPRDSAVYFCASGGPSHNEQFFGPGTRLTVL.

This clone was counted between two and nine times. The chain carries TRBV5-1 and TRBJ2-2; TRBD2 matches 8 bases. CDR3 length equals 16 residues. The J segment lost 0 bases and the V segment lost 0 bases, leaving 1 base of the junction unmatched. CDR1 and CDR2 (germline): SGHRS, YFSETQ. CDR3 sequence: CASSLGTSSNTGELFF. The CDR3 DNA reads as TGCGCCAGCAGCTTGGGGACTAGCTCGAACACCGGGGAGCTGTTTTTT.